Listed below are T cell receptor beta chains from one sample, sequenced in a study of shared clonotypes between healthy human individuals. Data came from immunoSEQ multiplex PCR; TCRdb stores just in-frame clones and leaves some out. The sample shows some 2 million clones, about 95% of them seen only once. The sequenced sample was naive CD8+ T cells sorted from blood. Receptors were obtained from a man younger than 30 in good health. CDR3s include the opening cysteine and the closing phenylalanine or tryptophan. The order of the fields is D gene, V gene, clone size, J gene, CDR3 DNA, CDR3 protein. The D gene is left open where the match is weak. Expanded clones get a size class; other rows say once, few or many, or leave the size out.

d_gene: NA; v_gene: TRBV11-2; abundance: NA; j_gene: TRBJ1-1; CDR3nt: TGTGCCAGCAGCTTACTTCAGGGGATCACTGAAGCTTTCTTT; CDR3aa: CASSLLQGITEAFF
d_gene: TRBD1; v_gene: TRBV11-2; abundance: NA; j_gene: TRBJ1-3; CDR3nt: TGTGCCAGCAGCTCCCGCCTCCAGGGGGCTGGAAACACCATATATTTT; CDR3aa: CASSSRLQGAGNTIYF
d_gene: TRBD2; v_gene: TRBV5-4; abundance: NA; j_gene: TRBJ2-7; CDR3nt: TGTGCCAGCAGCTTGTCACCTAGCGGGAGGACATACGAGCAGTACTTC; CDR3aa: CASSLSPSGRTYEQYF
d_gene: NA; v_gene: TRBV13; abundance: NA; j_gene: TRBJ2-5; CDR3nt: TGTGCCAGCAGCTTAAGCAGTCACGGTCGTCGGGAGACCCAGTACTTC; CDR3aa: CASSLSSHGRRETQYF
d_gene: TRBD1; v_gene: TRBV12-5; abundance: NA; j_gene: TRBJ1-1; CDR3nt: TGTGCTAGGGGGGAATCGGGACAGGCGAACACTGAAGCTTTCTTT; CDR3aa: CARGESGQANTEAFF
d_gene: NA; v_gene: TRBV5-1; abundance: NA; j_gene: TRBJ2-7; CDR3nt: TGCGCCAGCAGCACCGGGACCTACTACGAGCAGTACTTC; CDR3aa: CASSTGTYYEQYF
d_gene: TRBD2; v_gene: TRBV11-3; abundance: NA; j_gene: TRBJ2-7; CDR3nt: TGTGCCAGCAGCTCATCCGAAGCGGGAGGGCCCTACGAGCAGTACTTC; CDR3aa: CASSSSEAGGPYEQYF
d_gene: NA; v_gene: TRBV6-1; abundance: few; j_gene: TRBJ1-2; CDR3nt: TGTGCCAGCATACCCAGGGATAGCGGTTCGGGAGGCTACACCTTC; CDR3aa: CASIPRDSGSGGYTF
d_gene: NA; v_gene: TRBV12-2; abundance: NA; j_gene: TRBJ2-7; CDR3nt: TGTGCAAGTCGCTTAACCCCCGGGGGCGAGCAGTACTTC; CDR3aa: CASRLTPGGEQYF
d_gene: NA; v_gene: TRBV19; abundance: NA; j_gene: TRBJ1-4; CDR3nt: TGTGCCAGTAGTATTGGGTACACTGGTGAAAAACTGTTTTTT; CDR3aa: CASSIGYTGEKLFF
d_gene: NA; v_gene: TRBV7-9; abundance: once; j_gene: TRBJ2-7; CDR3nt: TGTGCCAGCAGCTTGCCTGGATACGAGCAGTACTTC; CDR3aa: CASSLPGYEQYF
d_gene: NA; v_gene: TRBV5-6; abundance: NA; j_gene: TRBJ2-5; CDR3nt: TGTGCCAGCAGCTTTGATCCTGAGGAGACCCAGTACTTC; CDR3aa: CASSFDPEETQYF
d_gene: NA; v_gene: TRBV11-3; abundance: NA; j_gene: TRBJ2-2; CDR3nt: TGTGCCAGCGGCGGTGGGGCCGGGGAGCTGTTTTTT; CDR3aa: CASGGGAGELFF
d_gene: TRBD1; v_gene: TRBV19; abundance: once; j_gene: TRBJ2-1; CDR3nt: TGTGCCAGTAGGCAGACAGGGGGTTACAATGAGCAGTTCTTC; CDR3aa: CASRQTGGYNEQFF
d_gene: NA; v_gene: TRBV29-1; abundance: NA; j_gene: TRBJ2-5; CDR3nt: TGCAGCGTTGACAGCGCAGAGACCCAGTACTTC; CDR3aa: CSVDSAETQYF